The 30 T cell receptor beta chains reported below all come from one sample, sequenced in a study of T cell responses to AZD1222 COVID-19 vaccine. Data came from immunoSEQ multiplex PCR; TCRdb stores just in-frame clones and leaves some out. The sample yields over 120,000 clones, 85% to 95% seen once. The material was peripheral blood, obtained after recovery from COVID-19. Receptors originate from an adult who had recovered from COVID-19.

V usage is TRBV19 and J usage is TRBJ2-7, with 7 bases matching TRBD1. Trimming removed 7 bases from V and 6 bases from J; junction bases left unmatched: 15. The CDR3 totals 15 residues. Germline assignment: CDR1 LNHDA and CDR2 SQIVND (reference sequence). CDR3 loop: CASTLTFDRATEQYF. CDR3 in DNA: TGTGCCAGTACCCTTACCTTTGACAGGGCCACCGAGCAGTACTTC.

The J gene is TRBJ2-3, the V gene TRBV19; TRBD2 matches 8 bases. Germline trimming cut 9 bases from V and 4 bases from J; bases unmatched to any gene: 9. Germline-derived CDR1 and CDR2 are LNHDA and SQIVND (reference sequence). CDR3 length: 14 residues. The CDR3 DNA reads as TGTGCCAGCGGCGGTGGGACTAGAGCAGATACGCAGTATTTT. It specifies CASGGGTRADTQYF.

The chain recombines TRBV9 with TRBJ2-7; D is possibly TRBD2 (6 bases). The CDR3 runs 14 residues. CDR1 is SGDLS, CDR2 YYNGEE, per germline. V lost 2 bases and J 6 bases, leaving 15 bases between the germline ends. In DNA, the CDR3 is TGTGCCAGCAGCGTCGAGGGACTCTACACCGAGCAGTACTTC. Its translation: CASSVEGLYTEQYF.

J is TRBJ1-5 and V is TRBV19; unclear D gene. Germline CDR1 and CDR2: LNHDA and SQIVND (reference sequence). V dropped 6 bases and J dropped 0 bases, with 9 bases sitting between them. The CDR3 runs 14 residues. The CDR3 DNA reads TGTGCCAGTAGGGCCATTCGTAGCAATCAGCCCCAGCATTTT. It codes for CASRAIRSNQPQHF.

J is TRBJ1-1 and V is TRBV29-1; D is unresolved. Germline CDR1 SQVTM, CDR2 ANQGSEA. The germline V and J ends were trimmed by 4 bases and 11 bases, with 14 bases remaining between them. The CDR3 loop spans 11 amino acids. The CDR3 DNA sequence: TGCAGCGTTGTTGGTGAGGGTAAGGCTTTCTTT. Its translation: CSVVGEGKAFF.

For the CDR3, the DNA is TGTGCCATCAATCTAGGGTCCTCTAGCACAGATACGCAGTATTTT. Protein: CAINLGSSSTDTQYF. This chain uses TRBV11-3 with TRBJ2-3; D gene ambiguous. The length of the CDR3 is 15 residues. Per germline, CDR1 SGHNT and CDR2 YENEEA. Trimming took off 10 bases at V and 0 bases at J, with 17 bases between the two ends.

The rearrangement uses TRBV3-1 (or the pseudogene TRBV3-2) and TRBJ2-7, with TRBD2 matching over 8 bases. Germline loops: CDR1 LGHDT, CDR2 YNNKEL (reference sequence). The J segment lost 2 bases and the V segment lost 1 base, leaving 7 bases of the junction unmatched. The CDR3 has 16 amino acids. Here the CDR3 reads CASSQGSGGKTYEQYF. The CDR3 nucleotides read TGTGCCAGCAGCCAAGGAAGCGGGGGCAAAACCTACGAGCAGTACTTC.

V usage is TRBV29-1 and J usage is TRBJ1-2; 7 positions agree with TRBD1. The germline gives CDR1 SQVTM, CDR2 ANQGSEA. The trim removed 6 bases at V and 1 base at J, leaving 2 bases unmatched. The CDR3 contains 12 residues. In nucleotides, the CDR3 is TGCAGCGTCTGGGACAGTAACTATGGCTACACCTTC. Protein sequence: CSVWDSNYGYTF.

In its sample, this clone was seen once. The chain links TRBV19 to TRBJ2-1; TRBD2 aligns across 14 bases. Germline trimming cut 6 bases from V and 6 bases from J; bases unmatched to any gene: 7. CDR3 length: 16 amino acids. Germline V lookup: CDR1 LNHDA, CDR2 SQIVND (reference sequence). CDR3 nucleotide sequence: TGTGCCAGTAGCCCGCCGGGACTAGCGGGAGCCAATGAGCAGTTCTTC. It is translated as CASSPPGLAGANEQFF.

The rearrangement joins TRBV3-1 (or the pseudogene TRBV3-2) to TRBJ2-2, with D hard to call. The CDR3 runs 14 residues. CDR1 and CDR2 from the germline V gene are LGHDT and YNNKEL (reference sequence). V lost 2 bases and J 7 bases, leaving 11 bases between the germline ends. This CDR3 is CASSQILGVGELFF. The CDR3 bases are TGTGCCAGCAGCCAAATCCTTGGAGTCGGGGAGCTGTTTTTT.

The V gene is TRBV11-2, the J gene TRBJ1-3; D is perhaps TRBD1 (5 bases). Per the germline V gene, CDR1 is SGHAT and CDR2 is FQNNGV. The CDR3 has 15 amino acids. Trimming shortened V by 4 bases and J by 3 bases, and 13 bases separated the two germline ends. The CDR3 DNA is TGTGCCAGCAGCTCCCCCCGTGGGGGTGGAAACACCATATATTTT. It is translated as CASSSPRGGGNTIYF.

The J gene is TRBJ2-7, the V gene TRBV19, with 10 bases identical to TRBD2. Germline CDR1 is LNHDA and CDR2 is SQIVND (reference sequence). This CDR3 comprises 15 residues. The V and J ends lost 3 bases and 2 bases, in that order; junction bases with no gene match: 4. CDR3 nucleotide sequence: TGTGCCAGTAGTATTTATCTAGCGGGAGCCTACGAGCAGTACTTC. As protein: CASSIYLAGAYEQYF.

The chain combines TRBV2 with TRBJ1-5; D not resolved. Germline CDR1 SNHLY, CDR2 FYNNEI. The ends were cut back, 4 bases at V and 4 bases at J, with 17 bases in the middle. The CDR3 has 16 amino acids. Here the CDR3 reads CASSVTPGGGNQPQHF. In DNA form, the CDR3 reads TGTGCCAGCAGTGTTACTCCGGGTGGAGGGAATCAGCCCCAGCATTTT.

This chain links TRBV5-8 with TRBJ2-7; TRBD2 agrees at 14 bases. Germline V gene lookup returns CDR1 SGHTS and CDR2 YDEGEE. Unmatched junction bases numbered 6, after V lost 4 bases and J lost 3 bases. This CDR3 contains 16 residues. The CDR3 loop is CASSVGTSGSVYEQYF. The CDR3 region has the DNA TGTGCCAGCAGCGTAGGGACTAGCGGGAGTGTCTACGAGCAGTACTTC. Supplemented by reference TRBV5-8 and TRBJ2-7, the full variable domain reads EAGVTQSPTHLIKTRGQQATLRCSPISGHTSVYWYQQALGLGLQFLLWYDEGEERNRGNFPPRFSGRQFPNYSSELNVNALELEDSALYLCASSVGTSGSVYEQYFGPGTRLTVT.

The V gene is TRBV28, the J gene TRBJ1-5; 7 bases match TRBD1. This CDR3 spans 18 amino acids. Germline assignment: CDR1 MDHEN and CDR2 SYDVKM. The V segment lost 1 base and the J segment 2 bases; nucleotides outside the gene matches: 11. The CDR3 spells CASSLYTNRGGGNQPQHF. As DNA, the CDR3 is TGTGCCAGCAGTTTATATACGAACAGGGGCGGGGGCAATCAGCCCCAGCATTTT. Variable domain in full (rest from reference TRBV28 and TRBJ1-5): DVKVTQSSRYLVKRTGEKVFLECVQDMDHENMFWYRQDPGLGLRLIYFSYDVKMKEKGDIPEGYSVSREKKERFSLILESASTNQTSMYLCASSLYTNRGGGNQPQHFGDGTRLSIL.

The J gene is TRBJ2-5, the V gene TRBV27; D is perhaps TRBD1 (6 bases). Germline CDR1 and CDR2: MNHEY and SMNVEV (reference sequence). This CDR3 comprises 15 residues. The germline V and J ends were trimmed by 4 bases and 3 bases, with 15 bases remaining between them. The CDR3 reads CASSSFGAGEETQYF. Here the CDR3 DNA reads TGTGCCAGCAGTTCCTTCGGGGCAGGGGAAGAGACCCAGTACTTC.

This rearrangement joins TRBV4-1 to TRBJ1-5, with D maybe TRBD1 (6 bases). The CDR3 runs 16 residues. Trimming removed 3 bases from V and 5 bases from J, with 17 bases in between. CDR1 and CDR2 (germline): MGHRA, YSYEKL. In DNA form, the CDR3 reads TGCGCCAGCAGCCAGAGGACAGCCGACACCTATCAGCCCCAGCATTTT. Translating gives CASSQRTADTYQPQHF.

This clone was seen more than once but under ten times. The rearrangement uses TRBV14 and TRBJ2-5; 11 bases line up with TRBD2. Germline values: CDR1 SGHDN, CDR2 FVKESK. This CDR3 contains 16 residues. V was pared by 4 bases and J by 4 bases, with 8 bases of the junction left unmatched. The CDR3 loop reads CASSPIAGGPGETQYF. The CDR3 DNA follows: TGTGCCAGCAGCCCCATAGCGGGAGGGCCAGGAGAGACCCAGTACTTC.

The gene calls are TRBV13 and TRBJ2-3; possibly TRBD1 for D (6 bases). V was shortened by 5 bases and J by 3 bases, with 15 bases between the two germline ends. From germline, CDR1 is PRHDT and CDR2 FYEKMQ (reference sequence). The CDR3 is made up of 15 amino acids. In DNA, the CDR3 is TGTGCCAGCAGCCTGGGGGCGTGGGGTACAGATACGCAGTATTTT. Amino acids: CASSLGAWGTDTQYF.

The J gene is TRBJ2-7, the V gene TRBV2; 8 bases are a match to TRBD1. Germline CDR1 and CDR2: SNHLY and FYNNEI. The CDR3 is made up of 14 amino acids. With V trimmed by 6 bases and J by 3 bases, 7 bases remained unmatched. CDR3 region: CASSPGQAFYEQYF. In DNA form, the CDR3 reads TGTGCCAGCAGCCCGGGACAGGCCTTCTACGAGCAGTACTTC.

Here the CDR3 DNA reads TGTGCCAGCAGCTTGGGGCGGCGGGGCCTCAATGAGCAGTTCTTC. It is translated as CASSLGRRGLNEQFF. This sequence joins TRBV5-4 and TRBJ2-1; D might be TRBD2 (6 bases). CDR1 SGHNT and CDR2 YYREEE come from the germline V gene (reference sequence). V was trimmed by 0 bases and J by 6 bases, leaving 13 bases between them. The CDR3 consists of 15 residues. The variable domain in full, completed from reference TRBV5-4 and TRBJ2-1, reads ETGVTQSPTHLIKTRGQQVTLRCSSQSGHNTVSWYQQALGQGPQFIFQYYREEENGRGNFPPRFSGLQFPNYSSELNVNALELDDSALYLCASSLGRRGLNEQFFGPGTRLTVL.

This chain uses TRBV19 with TRBJ2-5; 7 bases match TRBD1. This CDR3 is 14 amino acids long. V was clipped by 5 bases and J by 2 bases; unmatched bases: 5. Germline CDR1 and CDR2: LNHDA and SQIVND (reference sequence). In DNA form, the CDR3 reads TGTGCCAGTAGTCAGACAGGGCCTCAAGAGACCCAGTACTTC. It translates to CASSQTGPQETQYF. The full variable domain, completed using reference TRBV19 and TRBJ2-5, is DGGITQSPKYLFRKEGQNVTLSCEQNLNHDAMYWYRQDPGQGLRLIYYSQIVNDFQKGDIAEGYSVSREKKESFPLTVTSAQKNPTAFYLCASSQTGPQETQYFGPGTRLLVL.

This clone was seen a handful of times. The genes are TRBV4-1 and TRBJ2-5; no clear D gene. The germline V gene encodes CDR1 MGHRA and CDR2 YSYEKL. CDR3 length: 11 residues. Trimming cost V 2 bases and J 2 bases, with 0 bases left between them. The DNA of the CDR3 is TGCGCCAGCAGCCAACAAGAGACCCAGTACTTC. As protein: CASSQQETQYF.

The chain recombines TRBV6-4 with TRBJ1-2; perhaps TRBD1 as D (5 bases). Germline V gene data show CDR1 as MRHNA and CDR2 as SNTAGT. Trimming removed 6 bases at V and 2 bases at J, with 10 bases between. This CDR3 is built from 13 residues. The CDR3 bases are TGTGCCAGCAGGGCCGGGGCCAACTATGGCTACACCTTC. Amino acids: CASRAGANYGYTF.

The chain uses TRBV5-1 and TRBJ1-1, with a tentative D call TRBD1 (5 bases). CDR1 and CDR2 (germline): SGHRS, YFSETQ. The V end lost 4 bases, the J end lost 1 base, and 20 bases lay between the germline ends. There are 17 residues in the CDR3. CDR3 amino acids: CASSSARRGFGNTEAFF. The CDR3 nucleotides are TGCGCCAGCAGCAGTGCCCGGCGGGGGTTCGGGAACACTGAAGCTTTCTTT.

The V gene is TRBV28, the J gene TRBJ2-7, with D tentatively TRBD1 (6 bases). The CDR3 extends over 13 amino acids. Germline V gene sequence: CDR1 MDHEN, CDR2 SYDVKM. Written as DNA, the CDR3 is TGTGTCTCAGGGGCAGGTTATCCCTACGAGCAGTACTTC. The encoded protein is CVSGAGYPYEQYF.

V is TRBV10-3 and J is TRBJ2-3, with 9 bases aligning to TRBD1. Germline assignment: CDR1 ENHRY and CDR2 SYGVKD. The CDR3 runs to 14 residues. V gave up 7 bases and J gave up 2 bases; unmatched junction bases: 4. CDR3 loop: CAINRDRDTDTQYF. The CDR3 DNA reads as TGTGCCATCAACCGGGACAGGGACACAGATACGCAGTATTTT.

The rearrangement links TRBV9 to TRBJ2-5, with D uncertain. Germline V CDR1 and CDR2: SGDLS, YYNGEE. This CDR3 has 14 amino acids. Deletions cut 0 bases from V and 5 bases from J, with 11 bases between. CDR3 region: CASSVGPGRETQYF. CDR3 sequence (DNA): TGTGCCAGCAGCGTAGGTCCGGGCCGGGAGACCCAGTACTTC.

The rearrangement joins TRBV5-6 to TRBJ2-5; TRBD2 matches 7 bases. Trimming cost V 4 bases and J 3 bases; bases outside gene matches: 3. The CDR3 has 13 amino acids. Looked up from germline, CDR1 is SGHDT and CDR2 is YYEEEE. CDR3 amino acids: CASSPGGKETQYF. The CDR3 DNA reads as TGTGCCAGCAGCCCCGGGGGGAAAGAGACCCAGTACTTC.

As DNA, the CDR3 is TGTGCCAGCAGTCCCCTGACGAAAGGAGCAACTAATGAAAAACTGTTTTTT. It encodes CASSPLTKGATNEKLFF. V is TRBV27 and J is TRBJ1-4; D ambiguous. The CDR3 sequence is 17 residues long. The germline V and J ends were trimmed by 5 bases and 0 bases, with 16 bases remaining between them. CDR1 is MNHEY, CDR2 SMNVEV, per germline (reference sequence).